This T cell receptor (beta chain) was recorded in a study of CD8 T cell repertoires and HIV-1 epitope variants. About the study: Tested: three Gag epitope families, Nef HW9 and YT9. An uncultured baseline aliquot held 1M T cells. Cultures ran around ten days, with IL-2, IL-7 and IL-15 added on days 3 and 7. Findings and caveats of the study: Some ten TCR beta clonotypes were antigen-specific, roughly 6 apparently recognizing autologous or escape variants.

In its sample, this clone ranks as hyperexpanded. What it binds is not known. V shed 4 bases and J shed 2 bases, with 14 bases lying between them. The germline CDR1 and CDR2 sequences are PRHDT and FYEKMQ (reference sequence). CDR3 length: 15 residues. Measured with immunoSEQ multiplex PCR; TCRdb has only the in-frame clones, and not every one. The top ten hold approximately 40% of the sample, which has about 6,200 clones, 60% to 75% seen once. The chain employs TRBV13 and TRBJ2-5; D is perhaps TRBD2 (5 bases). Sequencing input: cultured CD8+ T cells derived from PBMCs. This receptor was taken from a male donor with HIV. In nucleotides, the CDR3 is TGTGCCAGCAGCTCCGCCGGGATAGATCAAGAGACCCAGTACTTC. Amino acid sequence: CASSSAGIDQETQYF.